Shown below are 16 T cell receptor beta chains from a single sample sequenced in a study of vaccination and CD4 T cells after COVID-19. Treatment of the sample: approximately 9-day PBMC culture with coronavirus spike peptide pools or control peptides (ViraFEST assay). Those CD4+ T cells from the unexposed donor predate the COVID-19 pandemic (2011-2018). Sequenced with the Oncomine TCR Beta short-read assay was DNA taken from cultured CD4+ T cells. The authors extracted genomic DNA from cultured CD4+ T cells. Using its own MiXCR run on the PCR reads, TCRdb lists one record per CDR3 protein. The sample has approximately 9,600 distinct CDR3 sequences; less than 45% are singletons. For these receptors, no antigen is known. Sample: CD4+ T cells from blood, cultured in vitro. The receptors here all came from a human donor in good health.

The rearrangement links TRBV6-1 to TRBJ1-2, with TRBD1 matching 7 bases. V shed 6 bases, J shed 5 bases, and the junction held 6 bases outside the gene matches. The CDR3 consists of 13 residues. Germline-derived CDR1 and CDR2 are MNHNS and SASEGT. CDR3 nucleotide sequence: TGTGCCAGCAGACAGGACAGGATTTATGGCTACACCTTC. Translating gives CASRQDRIYGYTF.

This clonotype was detected only a few times. V is TRBV19 and J is TRBJ1-5, with a possible D match to TRBD1 (6 bases). V was shortened by 1 base and J by 6 bases, with 13 bases between the two germline ends. CDR1 LNHDA and CDR2 SQIVND come from the germline V gene (reference sequence). The CDR3 sequence is 15 residues long. CDR3 nucleotide sequence: TGTGCCAGTAGTATAGGCCCAGGGGATGGTCAGCCCCAGCATTTT. It encodes CASSIGPGDGQPQHF.

The V and J genes are TRBV20-1 and TRBJ2-7; D is possibly TRBD2 (5 bases). This CDR3 is built from 13 residues. Trimming cost V 0 bases and J 6 bases, with 12 bases left between them. Germline V gene sequence: CDR1 DFQATT, CDR2 SNEGSKA (reference sequence). CDR3 loop: CSARETTWAEQYF. DNA of the CDR3: TGCAGTGCTAGAGAGACTACCTGGGCCGAGCAGTACTTC.

To note about this clonotype: A much larger clonotype is one base distant, so this may be a read error. This chain uses TRBV15 with TRBJ1-6; D may be TRBD1 (5 bases). The CDR3 is 16 amino acids. V lost 5 bases and J lost 7, with 18 bases in between. CDR1 is LNHNV and CDR2 is YYDKDF in the germline V gene (reference sequence). CDR3 DNA sequence: TGTGCCACCAGCCGGAGGGCAGGGTTAGGGAATTCACCCCTCCACTTT. Translation gives CATSRRAGLGNSPLHF.

The gene calls are TRBV20-1 and TRBJ2-7, with D perhaps matching TRBD1 (5 bases). V lost 0 bases to trimming and J lost 4 bases, with 7 bases between them. Germline V gene lookup returns CDR1 DFQATT and CDR2 SNEGSKA (reference sequence). The CDR3 is 12 amino acids. Here the CDR3 reads CSAREGRYEQYF. CDR3 bases: TGCAGTGCTAGAGAGGGGCGGTACGAGCAGTACTTC.

The rearrangement uses TRBV6-1 and TRBJ2-1; D perhaps matches TRBD1 (6 bases). The germline CDR1 and CDR2 sequences are MNHNS and SASEGT. V was pared by 2 bases and J by 4 bases, with 12 bases between. The CDR3 contains 15 residues. The CDR3 coding sequence is TGTGCCAGCAGTGAACTAGGGGGAAGGTACAATGAGCAGTTCTTC. Residues: CASSELGGRYNEQFF.

The V and J genes are TRBV5-1 and TRBJ1-2; unclear D gene. The ends were cut back, 3 bases at V and 6 bases at J, with 12 bases in the middle. Germline V CDR1 and CDR2: SGHRS, YFSETQ. This CDR3 comprises 13 residues. The CDR3 DNA follows: TGCGCCAGCAGCTATGGGGTTAGAGATGGCTACACCTTC. Protein sequence: CASSYGVRDGYTF. Full variable domain (rest looked up from reference TRBV5-1 and TRBJ1-2): KAGVTQTPRYLIKTRGQQVTLSCSPISGHRSVSWYQQTPGQGLQFLFEYFSETQRNKGNFPGRFSGRQFSNSRSEMNVSTLELGDSALYLCASSYGVRDGYTFGSGTRLTVV.

The chain recombines TRBV6-1 with TRBJ1-3; TRBD1 might be the D (5 bases). Per the germline V gene, CDR1 is MNHNS and CDR2 is SASEGT. The CDR3 length is 15 residues. Trimming removed 6 bases from V and 8 bases from J, with 20 bases in between. DNA of the CDR3: TGTGCCAGCAGCATTCAGGGCCAACCGGTAGACACCATATATTTT. It translates to CASSIQGQPVDTIYF.

The gene calls are TRBV19 and TRBJ2-2, with 7 bases fitting TRBD2. The CDR3 has 14 residues. Germline lookup yields CDR1 LNHDA and CDR2 SQIVND (reference sequence). The ends lost 8 bases at V and 7 bases at J; junction bases unmatched: 10. The CDR3 coding sequence is TGTGCCAGTTCCACGACTAGCCGGATCGGGGAGCTGTTTTTT. It is translated as CASSTTSRIGELFF.

The chain combines TRBV20-1 with TRBJ2-3, with D unresolved. Germline assignment: CDR1 DFQATT and CDR2 SNEGSKA (reference sequence). This CDR3 has 13 amino acids. Trimming left V 1 base short and J 0 bases short, with 5 bases between. The CDR3 loop is CSARVASTDTQYF. CDR3 in DNA: TGCAGTGCTAGAGTCGCTAGCACAGATACGCAGTATTTT.

By proportion, this clonotype is medium-sized (0.01 to 0.1%). This chain uses TRBV7-8 with TRBJ1-2; D call uncertain. The V gene lost 0 bases and the J gene lost 2 bases, with 16 bases spanning the gap. The V gene's germline CDR1 is SGHVS and CDR2 FQNEAQ. The CDR3 covers 17 residues. CDR3 coding DNA: TGTGCCAGCAGCTTAGCGCGTTTCTCACCCTCGAACTATGGCTACACCTTC. Its translation is CASSLARFSPSNYGYTF.

This chain's CDR3 is CATSEPGNQPQHF. CDR3 in DNA: TGTGCCACCAGTGAACCCGGCAATCAGCCCCAGCATTTT. This chain connects TRBV24-1 to TRBJ1-5; D call uncertain. The CDR3 totals 13 residues. CDR1 and CDR2 (germline): KGHDR, SFDVKD. Trimming took off 4 bases at V and 2 bases at J, with 5 bases between the two ends.

The chain employs TRBV12-3 or TRBV12-4 and TRBJ2-7; perhaps TRBD2 as D (5 bases). Trimming cost V 5 bases and J 2 bases, with 19 bases left between them. The CDR3 has 16 amino acids. The CDR3 sequence: CASSLPRVATPYEQYF. As DNA, the CDR3 is TGTGCCAGCAGTCTCCCGAGGGTAGCGACTCCCTACGAGCAGTACTTC.

The chain carries TRBV7-3 and TRBJ2-2; D is uncertain. V was trimmed by 5 bases and J by 2 bases, leaving 9 bases between them. Germline V gives CDR1 SGHTA, CDR2 FQGTGA. The CDR3 runs to 14 residues. DNA of the CDR3: TGTGCCAGCAGCCGGGCCGTTAACACCGGGGAGCTGTTTTTT. It codes for CASSRAVNTGELFF.

V is TRBV7-9 and J is TRBJ2-2; no clear D. The CDR3 length is 13 residues. V was trimmed by 1 base and J by 3 bases, leaving 3 bases between them. Looked up from germline, CDR1 is SEHNR and CDR2 is FQNEAQ (reference sequence). CDR3 protein: CASSLVDTGELFF. In DNA form, the CDR3 reads TGTGCCAGCAGCTTAGTAGACACCGGGGAGCTGTTTTTT.

The J gene is TRBJ2-5, the V gene TRBV27; maybe TRBD1 (6 bases). V lost 3 bases to trimming and J lost 3 bases, with 8 bases between them. Germline lookup yields CDR1 MNHEY and CDR2 SMNVEV (reference sequence). The CDR3 totals 13 residues. CDR3: CASSFRTEETQYF. The CDR3 region has the DNA TGTGCCAGCAGTTTCCGGACAGAAGAGACCCAGTACTTC.